The 8 T cell receptor beta chains below were found in one sample sequenced in a study of cytomegalovirus exposure and HLA in healthy donors. With 60 Vbeta and 13 Jbeta primers, the PCR was carried out. Sequencing used immunoSEQ multiplex PCR; TCRdb keeps in-frame clones, though not all of them. Among under 200,000 clones listed, more than 70% were seen once. The sample was PBMCs. The receptors were sampled from a boy aged 2 to 9 in good health and CMV-seronegative.

The gene calls are TRBV28 and TRBJ1-4; D call uncertain. Trimming shortened V by 8 bases and J by 7 bases, and 17 bases separated the two germline ends. The V gene's germline CDR1 is MDHEN and CDR2 SYDVKM. The CDR3 runs to 14 residues. CDR3 loop: CASGSGFFREKLFF. The CDR3 bases are TGTGCCAGCGGGTCCGGGTTTTTTCGTGAAAAACTGTTTTTT.

CDR3 residues: CASSRSGSKSGELFF. The CDR3 coding sequence is TGTGCCAGCAGCCGTAGCGGGAGTAAAAGCGGGGAGCTGTTTTTT. V and J are TRBV7-9 and TRBJ2-2; 9 bases line up with TRBD2. The CDR3 contains 15 residues. In germline, CDR1 is SEHNR, CDR2 FQNEAQ (reference sequence). With V trimmed by 5 bases and J by 7 bases, 8 bases remained unmatched.

The chain recombines TRBV1 with TRBJ2-5; TRBD1, the table's D call, lacks a check against the DNA. The J call is uncertain, as TRBJ2-7 better fits the DNA end. TRBV1 is deemed a pseudogene. The CDR3 loop spans 15 amino acids. The CDR3 DNA reads as TGCACCAGCAGCTCCTCCGGGACAGGGTGCGACGAGCAGTACTTC. As protein: CTSSSSGTGCDEQYF.

The chain employs TRBV19 and TRBJ1-2; D possibly corresponds to TRBD1 (5 bases). The length of the CDR3 is 13 residues. Germline CDR1 reads LNHDA; CDR2 reads SQIVND (reference sequence). The ends were cut back, 5 bases at V and 1 base at J, with 8 bases in the middle. CDR3 sequence (DNA): TGTGCCAGTAGTGACAGTTTTAACTATGGCTACACCTTC. As protein: CASSDSFNYGYTF.

This chain joins TRBV4-1 and TRBJ2-7, with 10 bases lining up with TRBD2. The trim removed 1 base at V and 2 bases at J, leaving 8 bases unmatched. The length of the CDR3 is 17 residues. Germline assignment: CDR1 MGHRA and CDR2 YSYEKL. The CDR3 DNA is TGCGCCAGCAGCCAAGTCGGCCTAGCGGGGGATCCCTACGAGCAGTACTTC. This translates into CASSQVGLAGDPYEQYF.

The chain couples TRBV7-3 to TRBJ2-1; 7 nucleotides agree with TRBD2. CDR1 is SGHTA and CDR2 is FQGTGA in the germline V gene. V lost 4 bases, J lost 2 bases, and 5 bases stayed unmatched. The CDR3 sequence is 15 residues long. This CDR3 reads CASSSSGATYNEQFF. The CDR3 bases are TGTGCCAGCAGCTCTAGCGGAGCTACCTACAATGAGCAGTTCTTC.

The chain uses TRBV30 and TRBJ1-1; no definite D call. Germline V gene lookup returns CDR1 GTSNPN and CDR2 SVGIG (reference sequence). The CDR3 sequence is 11 residues long. The V and J ends lost 4 bases and 6 bases respectively, with 9 bases between them. The CDR3 reads CAWNIKAEAFF. Here the CDR3 DNA reads TGTGCCTGGAACATTAAAGCTGAAGCTTTCTTT.

This clone was counted between two and nine times. The chain uses TRBV2 and TRBJ2-7, with D unclear. With 1 base removed from V and 5 bases from J, the gap between germline ends came to 6 bases. Looked up from germline, CDR1 is SNHLY and CDR2 is FYNNEI. The CDR3 extends over 12 amino acids. CDR3 DNA: TGTGCCAGCAGTGAAGAGCGTGACGAGCAGTACTTC. Its protein product is CASSEERDEQYF.